This TCR beta chain was profiled in a study of blood T cell repertoires in COVID-19. Per the authors' pipeline: Amplified reference gene primers provided the basis for estimating nucleated cell counts. Assay: immunoSEQ multiplex PCR; the TCRdb copy retains only in-frame clones and omits some. Clone size and the V and J calls come from that table; the DNA yielded D and trimming. The table records 250,000 or so clones, roughly 90% of them present only once. The trim removed 2 bases at V and 8 bases at J, leaving 14 bases unmatched. This CDR3 comprises 18 residues. Germline V lookup: CDR1 MNHEY, CDR2 SMNVEV (reference sequence). Participants' reported clinical history set cohort assignment.

Sequenced: PBMCs or T cells enriched from blood (not recorded which). The rearrangement links TRBV27 to TRBJ2-1, with 11 bases matching TRBD2. This clonotype was obtained from a middle-aged man who had recovered from COVID-19. The CDR3 region has the DNA TGTGCCAGCAGTTTAAGGGGGTTAGCGGGAGGGAGGATGGATGAGCAGTTCTTC. As protein: CASSLRGLAGGRMDEQFF.